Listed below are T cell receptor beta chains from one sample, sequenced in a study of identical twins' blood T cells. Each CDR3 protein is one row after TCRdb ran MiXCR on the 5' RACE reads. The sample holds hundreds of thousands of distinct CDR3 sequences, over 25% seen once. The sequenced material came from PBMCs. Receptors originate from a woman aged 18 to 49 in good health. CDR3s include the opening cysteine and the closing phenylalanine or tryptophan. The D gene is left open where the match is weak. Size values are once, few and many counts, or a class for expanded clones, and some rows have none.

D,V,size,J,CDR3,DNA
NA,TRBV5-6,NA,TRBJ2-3,CASGRANTDTQYF,TGTGCCAGCGGCAGGGCTAACACAGATACGCAGTATTTT
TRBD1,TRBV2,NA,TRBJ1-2,CASSEGGQVVFDGYTF,TGTGCCAGCAGTGAAGGGGGACAGGTCGTTTTCGATGGCTACACCTTC
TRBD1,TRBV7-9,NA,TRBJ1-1,CASSSRVILKSGGTGAFF,TGTGCCAGCAGCTCCCGGGTTATATTGAAGTCAGGGGGAACTGGAGCTTTCTTT
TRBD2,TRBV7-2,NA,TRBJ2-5,CASSLVAGWSETRYF,TGTGCCAGCAGCTTAGTAGCGGGATGGTCGGAGACCCGGTACTTC
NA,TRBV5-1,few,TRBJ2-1,CASGGSSASSYNEQFF,TGCGCCAGCGGAGGATCAAGCGCAAGCTCCTACAATGAGCAGTTCTTC
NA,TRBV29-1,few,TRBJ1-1,CSVAYQVSSSEAFF,TGCAGCGTTGCGTATCAGGTATCCTCCTCTGAAGCTTTCTTT
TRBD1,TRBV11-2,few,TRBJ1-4,CASSPMTGGWPNEKLFF,TGTGCCAGCAGCCCGATGACAGGGGGCTGGCCTAATGAAAAACTGTTTTTT
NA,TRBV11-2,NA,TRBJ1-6,CASSLDPAYNSPLHF,TGTGCCAGCAGCTTAGACCCAGCTTATAATTCACCCCTCCACTTT
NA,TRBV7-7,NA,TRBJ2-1,CASSRSPISYNEQFF,TGTGCTAGCAGCAGGAGCCCAATCTCCTACAATGAGCAGTTCTTC
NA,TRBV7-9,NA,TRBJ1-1,CASSLGILATEAFF,TGTGCCAGCAGCTTGGGAATCCTCGCCACTGAAGCTTTCTTT
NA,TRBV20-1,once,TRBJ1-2,CSTVTESPRNYGYTF,TGCAGTACAGTGACCGAGAGCCCCAGGAACTATGGCTACACCTTC
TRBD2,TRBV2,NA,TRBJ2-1,CASRKTSGRAYPNERFF,TGTGCCAGCAGAAAGACTAGCGGGAGGGCCTATCCCAATGAGCGGTTCTTC
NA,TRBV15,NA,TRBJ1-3,CATSSRVTGNTIYF,TGTGCCACCAGCAGCAGGGTGACCGGAAACACCATATATTTT
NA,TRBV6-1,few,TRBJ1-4,CASSEANEKLFF,TGTGCCAGCAGTGAAGCGAACGAAAAACTGTTTTTT
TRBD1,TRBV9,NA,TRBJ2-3,CASTWDSDTDTQYF,TGTGCCAGTACCTGGGACAGCGATACAGATACGCAGTATTTT
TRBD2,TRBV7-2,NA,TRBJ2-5,CASSLNARLAEETQYF,TGTGCCAGCAGCTTAAATGCTAGACTAGCGGAAGAGACCCAGTACTTC
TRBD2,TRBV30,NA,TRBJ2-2,CAWTAGGRGPGELFF,TGTGCCTGGACCGCGGGAGGAAGGGGCCCCGGGGAGCTGTTTTTT
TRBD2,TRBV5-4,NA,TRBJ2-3,CASSSLRLSGTVTDTQYF,TGTGCCAGCAGCTCGTTACGTCTAAGCGGGACCGTCACAGATACGCAGTATTTT
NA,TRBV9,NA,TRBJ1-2,CASSPDPKSYGYTF,TGTGCCAGCAGCCCGGACCCGAAGAGCTATGGCTACACCTTC
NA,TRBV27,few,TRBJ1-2,CASLGQSSYGYTF,TGTGCCAGCTTGGGCCAATCATCCTATGGCTACACCTTC
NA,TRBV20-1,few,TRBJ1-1,CSASRRDGNTEAFF,TGCAGTGCTAGCCGCCGGGACGGGAACACTGAAGCTTTCTTT
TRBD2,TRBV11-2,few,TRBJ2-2,CASSLQLASNTGELFF,TGTGCCAGCAGCCTCCAACTAGCGTCGAACACCGGGGAGCTGTTTTTT
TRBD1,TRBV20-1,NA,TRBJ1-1,CSAKPTGLGTEAFF,TGCAGTGCTAAACCGACAGGGTTGGGAACTGAAGCTTTCTTT
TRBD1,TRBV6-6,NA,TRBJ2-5,CASRTGMKETQYF,TGTGCCAGCAGGACAGGGATGAAAGAGACCCAGTACTTC
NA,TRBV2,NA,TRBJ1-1,CASEAYGRGEAEAFF,TGTGCCAGTGAAGCCTACGGACGGGGGGAGGCTGAAGCTTTCTTT
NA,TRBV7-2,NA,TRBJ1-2,CASSSHKGSNYGYTF,TGTGCCAGCAGCTCCCATAAAGGATCGAACTATGGCTACACCTTC
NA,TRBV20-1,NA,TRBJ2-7,CSARLLGYEQYF,TGCAGTGCTAGATTGCTGGGGTACGAGCAGTACTTC
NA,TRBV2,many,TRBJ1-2,CASSEFGVRSDYTF,TGTGCCAGCAGTGAGTTTGGGGTCCGGTCAGACTACACCTTC
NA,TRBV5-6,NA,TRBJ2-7,CASSLGVLYEQYF,TGTGCCAGCAGCTTGGGTGTCTTGTACGAGCAGTACTTC
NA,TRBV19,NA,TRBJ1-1,CASSIVLGNTEAFF,TGTGCCAGTAGTATAGTCCTCGGGAACACTGAAGCTTTCTTT
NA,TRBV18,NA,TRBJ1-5,CASSPQGSGNQPQHF,TGTGCCAGCTCACCCCAGGGGTCGGGCAATCAGCCCCAGCATTTT